These 17 T cell receptor beta chains came from one sample sequenced in a study of regulatory T cells in long-lasting Graves disease. The time point denotes: newly diagnosed GD, antithyroid drugs for less than 3 months. PBMC RNA was the source of the TCR library. Both iRepertoire HTBI primers and Arm-PCR of CDR3 regions were used to build the TCR beta libraries. TCRdb re-derived calls from the multiplex PCR reads in MiXCR, one entry per CDR3 protein. The sample yields some 450,000 distinct CDR3 sequences, roughly 17% seen once. These data were also filed under a second study, of T cells in Graves' hyperthyroidism and ophthalmopathy.

Source: peripheral blood mononuclear cells (PBMCs), taken at new diagnosis, from a patient treated with antithyroid drugs. Every receptor here comes from a woman aged 30 to 39 with Graves disease.

For this clonotype: This may come from a read error, since a much larger clone is one base off. This sequence joins TRBV4-1 and TRBJ2-3, with D perhaps assigned TRBD1 or TRBD2 (5 bases each). This CDR3 is 16 amino acids long. Germline CDR1 is MGHRA and CDR2 is YSYEKL. Trimming removed 3 bases from V and 1 base from J, with 14 bases in between. DNA of the CDR3: TGCGCCAGCAGCCAGCCTTCGGGGCAGTGCACAGATACGCAGTATTTT. It is translated as CASSQPSGQCTDTQYF.

This clonotype was detected many times. The chain links TRBV27 to TRBJ2-2; 9 bases are a match to TRBD2. Per the germline V gene, CDR1 is MNHEY and CDR2 is SMNVEV (reference sequence). The ends lost 8 bases at V and 6 bases at J; junction bases unmatched: 4. This CDR3 contains 13 residues. The DNA for the CDR3 is TGTGCCAGCGTTGGCGGGAGGGCCGGGGAGCTGTTTTTT. It translates to CASVGGRAGELFF.

Many counts were recorded for this clonotype. The J gene is TRBJ2-7, the V gene TRBV7-2; D could derive from TRBD1 or TRBD2 (5 bases each). Trimming pared 5 bases from V and 1 base from J, leaving 21 bases between. Germline V gene lookup returns CDR1 SGHTA and CDR2 FQGNSA. The CDR3 is made up of 17 amino acids. CDR3 sequence: CASSPPPRGFGSYEQYF. As DNA, the CDR3 is TGTGCCAGCAGCCCTCCCCCTCGGGGCTTTGGTTCCTACGAGCAGTACTTC.

This clonotype has ten or more counts. The CDR3 DNA sequence: TGTGCCAGCAGTCCATCCATCTGGGAGACCCAGTACTTC. This translates into CASSPSIWETQYF. This chain links TRBV6-1 with TRBJ2-1; D not resolved. The tail of the sequence fits TRBJ2-5 better, so the J call may be wrong. This CDR3 comprises 13 residues. Germline V CDR1 and CDR2: MNHNS, SASEGT.

The V and J genes are TRBV11-2 and TRBJ2-7, with D tentatively TRBD1 (6 bases). Trimming removed 1 base at V and 0 bases at J, with 16 bases between. The CDR3 contains 17 residues. Germline assignment: CDR1 SGHAT and CDR2 FQNNGV. The CDR3 region has the DNA TGTGCCAGCAGCTTAGTTAGGGGGTCTAAGAGCTCCTACGAGCAGTACTTC. Protein sequence: CASSLVRGSKSSYEQYF.

This clonotype occurred a few times. This chain uses TRBV5-1 with TRBJ2-3; D is tentatively TRBD1 or TRBD2 (6 bases each). Per the germline V gene, CDR1 is SGHRS and CDR2 is YFSETQ. V lost 0 bases and J lost 2, with 16 bases in between. The CDR3 totals 17 residues. This chain's CDR3 is CASSLAYRGLLTDTQYF. The CDR3, as DNA: TGCGCCAGCAGCTTGGCGTACCGGGGGCTCCTCACAGATACGCAGTATTTT.

This clonotype occurred a few times. DNA for the CDR3: TGTGCCAGTAGTATGATAGATACGCAGTATTTT. This translates into CASSMIDTQYF. The chain uses TRBV19 and TRBJ2-3; D not resolved. This CDR3 has 11 amino acids. V lost 3 bases to trimming and J lost 5 bases, with 3 bases between them. Per germline, CDR1 LNHDA and CDR2 SQIVND (reference sequence).

In its sample, this clonotype was seen many times. The chain carries TRBV28 and TRBJ1-1; 8 nucleotides align to TRBD1. After removal of 6 bases from V and 5 bases from J, the junction contained 8 bases not matched to a gene. CDR3 length: 14 amino acids. CDR1 and CDR2 from the germline V gene are MDHEN and SYDVKM. CDR3 protein: CASRLAGGITEAFF. As DNA, the CDR3 is TGTGCCAGCAGGCTGGCAGGGGGCATTACTGAAGCTTTCTTT.

This clonotype was observed many times. The genes are TRBV20-1 and TRBJ2-7, with TRBD2 identical over 10 bases. The CDR3 runs to 12 residues. Germline-derived CDR1 and CDR2 are DFQATT and SNEGSKA (reference sequence). The CDR3 region has the DNA TGCCTGACTAGCGGGTACTCCTACGAGCAGTACTTC. Translating it yields CLTSGYSYEQYF.

The table lists this clonotype with many counts. The chain combines TRBV20-1 with TRBJ2-3; 7 bases match TRBD2. The CDR3 has 16 residues. Per germline, CDR1 DFQATT and CDR2 SNEGSKA (reference sequence). V shed 1 base, J shed 3 bases, and the junction held 10 bases outside the gene matches. CDR3 bases: TGCAGTGCTAGAGGGGGAGCTAGGGGAGGGACAGATACGCAGTATTTT. Translating gives CSARGGARGGTDTQYF.

As concerns this clonotype: This sequence may be a read error, since a much larger clone differs from it by one base. This sequence joins TRBV28 and TRBJ2-1; D is unresolved. Trimming cost V 5 bases and J 2 bases, with 13 bases left between them. The CDR3 totals 15 residues. Per the germline V gene, CDR1 is MDHEN and CDR2 is SYDVKM. CDR3 amino acids: CASSPTINPYNEQFF. CDR3 sequence (DNA): TGTGCCAGCAGTCCAACTATCAACCCCTACAATGAGCAGTTCTTC. The variable domain in full, with the rest retrieved from reference TRBV28 and TRBJ2-1, is DVKVTQSSRYLVKRTGEKVFLECVQDMDHENMFWYRQDPGLGLRLIYFSYDVKMKEKGDIPEGYSVSREKKERFSLILESASTNQTSMYLCASSPTINPYNEQFFGPGTRLTVL.

In this sample, this clonotype turned up a few times. The chain employs TRBV28 and TRBJ1-4; D remains unclear. Germline V gene sequence: CDR1 MDHEN, CDR2 SYDVKM. This CDR3 spans 14 amino acids. The germline V and J ends were trimmed by 2 bases and 5 bases, with 9 bases remaining between them. Here the CDR3 reads CASSLRGHNEKLFF. The CDR3 nucleotides read TGTGCCAGCAGTTTAAGAGGGCACAATGAAAAACTGTTTTTT. The full variable domain, its missing parts supplied by reference TRBV28 and TRBJ1-4, is DVKVTQSSRYLVKRTGEKVFLECVQDMDHENMFWYRQDPGLGLRLIYFSYDVKMKEKGDIPEGYSVSREKKERFSLILESASTNQTSMYLCASSLRGHNEKLFFGSGTQLSVL.

This clonotype was detected ten times or more. This chain uses TRBV5-1 with TRBJ1-1; TRBD1 is a possible D gene (6 bases). The germline V gene encodes CDR1 SGHRS and CDR2 YFSETQ. The germline V and J ends were trimmed by 4 bases and 1 base, with 17 bases remaining between them. This CDR3 contains 16 residues. CDR3 amino acids: CASSLSGGQPNTEAFF. Here the CDR3 DNA reads TGCGCCAGCAGCCTTTCCGGGGGGCAACCGAACACTGAAGCTTTCTTT. The full variable domain, rest sourced from reference TRBV5-1 and TRBJ1-1, is KAGVTQTPRYLIKTRGQQVTLSCSPISGHRSVSWYQQTPGQGLQFLFEYFSETQRNKGNFPGRFSGRQFSNSRSEMNVSTLELGDSALYLCASSLSGGQPNTEAFFGQGTRLTVV.

Worth noting for this clonotype: A far more abundant clone sits one base away, making this likely a read error. CDR3 nucleotide sequence: TGTGCCAGCAGTGTAAGACTAGCGGGACGGGAACTTGGGCAGTTCTTC. Its translation: CASSVRLAGRELGQFF. The chain uses TRBV6-2 or TRBV6-3 and TRBJ2-1; 11 bases line up with TRBD2. Per germline, CDR1 MNHEY and CDR2 SVGEGT. The CDR3 spans 16 residues. V was clipped by 5 bases and J by 12 bases; unmatched bases: 15.

This clonotype occurred many times. V and J are TRBV5-1 and TRBJ2-3; 10 bases are shared with TRBD2. The CDR3 contains 15 residues. The V and J ends lost 6 bases and 4 bases, in that order; junction bases with no gene match: 8. The germline V gene has CDR1 SGHRS and CDR2 YFSETQ. The chain's CDR3 is CASKQREGRPDTQYF. The CDR3 DNA is TGCGCCAGCAAACAGCGGGAGGGCCGTCCAGATACGCAGTATTTT.

This clonotype has ten or more counts. This chain connects TRBV11-2 to TRBJ1-2; possibly TRBD1 for D (6 bases). Per germline, CDR1 SGHAT and CDR2 FQNNGV. Trimming took off 3 bases at V and 3 bases at J, with 20 bases between the two ends. The CDR3 covers 17 residues. CDR3 sequence reads: CASSFWAGDMEDYGYTF. CDR3 nucleotide sequence: TGTGCCAGCAGCTTCTGGGCAGGGGATATGGAGGACTATGGCTACACCTTC.

The chain uses TRBV5-5 and TRBJ1-1; unclear D gene. Trimming took off 0 bases at V and 7 bases at J, with 10 bases between the two ends. CDR1 is SGHKS, CDR2 YYEKEE, per germline (reference sequence). The CDR3 is 13 amino acids. This CDR3 is CASSLEGRLEAFF. CDR3 nucleotides: TGTGCCAGCAGCTTGGAGGGTCGACTTGAAGCTTTCTTT. Using reference TRBV5-5 and TRBJ1-1 for the parts outside the CDR3, the full variable domain is DAGVTQSPTHLIKTRGQQVTLRCSPISGHKSVSWYQQVLGQGPQFIFQYYEKEERGRGNFPDRFSARQFPNYSSELNVNALLLGDSALYLCASSLEGRLEAFFGQGTRLTVV.